The clone carrying this T cell receptor beta chain showed up just a few times. As yet, its antigen is unknown. Germline lookup yields CDR1 SGHAT and CDR2 FQNNGV. CDR3 length: 15 amino acids. Trimming removed 2 bases from V and 4 bases from J; junction bases left unmatched: 6. This sample is part of a study of response to subunit inactivated influenza vaccine. Study-wide findings and caveats: Every seasonal influenza vaccination brings in few new T cells, the authors suggested.

TCRdb used MiXCR to reprocess the RT-PCR reads, holding one entry per CDR3 protein. In the table there are about 500,000 distinct CDR3 sequences, around 13% of which are singletons. This sequence originates from a man between 50 and 59 years old who received an inactivated influenza vaccine. The sequencing used PBMCs from blood, collected roughly 46 days after vaccination. The chain carries TRBV11-2 and TRBJ2-3; TRBD2 matches 7 bases. The CDR3 loop is CASSLLAGVSDTQYF. The CDR3 nucleotides read TGTGCCAGCAGCTTATTGGCGGGAGTATCAGATACGCAGTATTTT. The whole variable domain, filled in from reference TRBV11-2 and TRBJ2-3, reads EAGVAQSPRYKIIEKRQSVAFWCNPISGHATLYWYQQILGQGPKLLIQFQNNGVVDDSQLPKDRFSAERLKGVDSTLKIQPAKLEDSAVYLCASSLLAGVSDTQYFGPGTRLTVL.